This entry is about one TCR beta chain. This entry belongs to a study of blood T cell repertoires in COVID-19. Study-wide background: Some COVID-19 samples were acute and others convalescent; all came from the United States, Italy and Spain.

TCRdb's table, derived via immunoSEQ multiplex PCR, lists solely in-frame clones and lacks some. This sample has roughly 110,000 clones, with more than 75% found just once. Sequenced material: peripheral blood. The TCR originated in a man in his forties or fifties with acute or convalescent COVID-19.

CDR3 sequence (DNA): TGTGCCAGCAGTTTGGGGGGAAAAAACATTCAGTACTTC. Translating gives CASSLGGKNIQYF. V gene TRBV12-3 or TRBV12-4 combines with J gene TRBJ2-4; perhaps TRBD2 as D (6 bases). This CDR3 contains 13 residues. V gave up 3 bases and J gave up 4 bases, with 7 bases separating them.